This passage covers 5 T cell receptor beta chains from one sample sequenced in a study of blood T cell repertoires in COVID-19 (dated by TCRdb to about 2020). Library preparation was by the immunoSEQ multiplex PCR assay. In its TCRdb copy, this immuneACCESS table keeps in-frame sequences only and misses some clones. Where compared with another copy, unresolved V genes explain less than half of these, and the others have no known cause. This sample is represented by approximately 70,000 clones; about 85% of them were singletons. Jointly, the top ten make up around 3.6% of the sample. Sequenced sample: peripheral blood. Every receptor here comes from a woman aged 45-65 years with COVID-19, enrolled during active disease.

V and J are TRBV18 and TRBJ1-4; TRBD1 agrees at 8 bases. This CDR3 comprises 17 residues. The V gene end was trimmed by 3 bases and the J gene end by 2 bases; junction bases not matched to a gene: 8. Germline V gives CDR1 KGHSH, CDR2 LQKENI. The CDR3 DNA sequence: TGTGCCAGCTCACCGATTAGGACAGGGAGCACTAATGAAAAACTGTTTTTT. It encodes CASSPIRTGSTNEKLFF.

The rearrangement joins TRBV5-1 to TRBJ2-2; a possible D gene is TRBD1 (5 bases). V dropped 7 bases and J dropped 6 bases, with 19 bases sitting between them. The CDR3 length is 15 residues. The germline V gene encodes CDR1 SGHRS and CDR2 YFSETQ. CDR3 protein: CASQTERGLAGELFF. CDR3 nucleotides: TGCGCCAGCCAGACAGAACGAGGATTGGCCGGGGAGCTGTTTTTT.

This sequence joins TRBV2 and TRBJ2-1; D is perhaps TRBD2 (6 bases). This CDR3 has 15 residues. V lost 6 bases and J lost 0, with 12 bases in between. Germline V gene lookup returns CDR1 SNHLY and CDR2 FYNNEI. CDR3 sequence (DNA): TGTGCCAGCAGGAGCGGGCAGAGCTCCTACAATGAGCAGTTCTTC. The encoded protein is CASRSGQSSYNEQFF.

The V and J genes are TRBV7-9 and TRBJ2-1; D not certain. V lost 1 base and J 8 bases, leaving 12 bases between the germline ends. CDR1 SEHNR and CDR2 FQNEAQ come from the germline V gene (reference sequence). This CDR3 is 14 amino acids long. The CDR3 bases are TGTGCCAGCAGCTTAGGGGTAGCCAGCCATGAGCAGTTCTTC. As protein: CASSLGVASHEQFF.

The chain couples TRBV3-1 (or the pseudogene TRBV3-2) to TRBJ2-3, with 7 bases lining up with TRBD1. CDR3 size: 15 residues. Trimming removed 2 bases from V and 0 bases from J; junction bases left unmatched: 2. Germline values: CDR1 LGHDT, CDR2 YNNKEL (reference sequence). The CDR3, as DNA: TGTGCCAGCAGCCAAAGGGGACAGAGCACAGATACGCAGTATTTT. It translates to CASSQRGQSTDTQYF.